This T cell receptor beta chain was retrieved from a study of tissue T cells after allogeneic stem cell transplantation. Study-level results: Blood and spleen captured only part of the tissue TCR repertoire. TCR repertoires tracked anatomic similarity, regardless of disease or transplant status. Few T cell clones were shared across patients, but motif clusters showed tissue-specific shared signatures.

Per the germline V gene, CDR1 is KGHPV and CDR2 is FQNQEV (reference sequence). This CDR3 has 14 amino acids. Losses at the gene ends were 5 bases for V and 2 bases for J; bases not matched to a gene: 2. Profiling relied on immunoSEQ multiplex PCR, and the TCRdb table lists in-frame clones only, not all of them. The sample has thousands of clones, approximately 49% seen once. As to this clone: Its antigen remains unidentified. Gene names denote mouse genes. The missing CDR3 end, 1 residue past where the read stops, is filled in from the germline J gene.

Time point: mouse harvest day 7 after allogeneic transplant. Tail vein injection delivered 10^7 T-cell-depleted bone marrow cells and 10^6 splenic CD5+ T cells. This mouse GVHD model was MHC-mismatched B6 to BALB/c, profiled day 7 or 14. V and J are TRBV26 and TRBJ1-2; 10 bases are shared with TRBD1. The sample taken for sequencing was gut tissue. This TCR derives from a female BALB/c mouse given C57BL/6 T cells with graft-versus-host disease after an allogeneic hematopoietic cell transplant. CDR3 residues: CASSVGQGNSDYTF. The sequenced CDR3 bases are TGTGCCAGCAGTGTGGGACAGGGGAACTCCGACTACACC.